This is a list of T cell receptor beta chains from one sample in a study of blood T cell repertoires in COVID-19. Repertoires were generated with immunoSEQ multiplex PCR, while TCRdb's copy carries only in-frame clones and drops some. The table includes over 35,000 clones, 80% to 90% detected once. Material: peripheral blood. The receptor source for this set is a man aged 35 to 55 with COVID-19, enrolled during active disease. The CDR3 runs from the conserved cysteine through the conserved F or W. A D gene is named only where the DNA matches it firmly. For some rows the clone size is stated as once, few or many, or as a class when expanded; others skip it.

J gene,V gene,CDR3 length,D gene,clone size,CDR3 DNA,CDR3 protein
TRBJ2-1,TRBV27,16,TRBD1,.,TGTGCCAGCAGTTCCTCCGGGACAGGGCGCTACAATGAGCAGTTCTTC,CASSSSGTGRYNEQFF
TRBJ2-7,TRBV5-1,15,TRBD1,once,TGCGCCAGCAGCTTTGGGACAGGGGGGACCTACGAGCAGTACTTC,CASSFGTGGTYEQYF
TRBJ2-3,TRBV30,15,TRBD2,.,TGTGCCTGGAGTGGGGTAGCGGGAGTTTCCGATACGCAGTATTTT,CAWSGVAGVSDTQYF
TRBJ1-1,TRBV13,14,.,.,TGTGCCAGCAGCTCCGGGTCCGGGAACACTGAAGCTTTCTTT,CASSSGSGNTEAFF
TRBJ1-2,TRBV3-1/TRBV3-2,15,TRBD1,.,TGTGCCAGCAGCCAACCAAACAGACAGGGCCTTGGCTACACCTTC,CASSQPNRQGLGYTF
TRBJ2-2,TRBV10-1,15,.,.,TGCGCCAGCCCCCCGACGGACAGGAACACCGGGGAGCTGTTTTTT,CASPPTDRNTGELFF
TRBJ2-1,TRBV24-1,13,.,.,TGTGCCACCAGTGTCACAGGCCCCTCTGAGCAGTTCTTC,CATSVTGPSEQFF
TRBJ1-2,TRBV11-2,13,.,.,TGTGCCAGCAGCTTGAACACCAACTATGGCTACACCTTC,CASSLNTNYGYTF
TRBJ1-2,TRBV11-2,13,.,.,TGTGCCAGCAGCTTGGGTGGGGCTGGGGGCTACACCTTC,CASSLGGAGGYTF
TRBJ2-4,TRBV11-3,17,.,.,TGTGCCAGCAGCTTCCTCGACAGATGGGATAGGAAAAACATTCAGTACTTC,CASSFLDRWDRKNIQYF
TRBJ1-2,TRBV5-1,15,TRBD1,.,TGCGCCAGCAGCTTCGGACAGGGGGCGAACTATGGCTACACCTTC,CASSFGQGANYGYTF
TRBJ2-1,TRBV9,18,TRBD1,.,TGTGCCAGCAGCGTAGACCCCCCAGGGGGCCTACTGGACAATGAGCAGTTCTTC,CASSVDPPGGLLDNEQFF
TRBJ1-1,TRBV6-5,15,TRBD1,.,TGTGCCAGCAGGGGACAGCGAACATTGAACACTGAAGCTTTCTTT,CASRGQRTLNTEAFF
TRBJ2-7,TRBV5-1,14,.,.,TGCGCCAGCAGCTATAATGCCCAGATCTACGAGCAGTACTTC,CASSYNAQIYEQYF
TRBJ2-1,TRBV11-2,15,TRBD1,.,TGTGCCAGCAGCGGCGGGACAGGGGACATCAATGAGCAGTTCTTC,CASSGGTGDINEQFF
TRBJ2-7,TRBV5-1,13,.,.,TGCGCCAGCAGCTTCACGGGCTCCTACGAGCAGTACTTC,CASSFTGSYEQYF
TRBJ2-7,TRBV5-5,15,TRBD1,.,TGTGCCAGCAGCTCGGGACAGGGGGGCTCCTACGAGCAGTACTTC,CASSSGQGGSYEQYF
TRBJ2-3,TRBV25-1,15,TRBD2,.,TGTGCCAGCAGCCTCGGGACTAGCGGCACAGATACGCAGTATTTT,CASSLGTSGTDTQYF
TRBJ1-2,TRBV27,12,.,.,TGTGCCAGCAGTCCCACGGGGAGGGGCTACACCTTC,CASSPTGRGYTF
TRBJ2-1,TRBV9,14,.,.,TGTGCCAGCAGCGCAACGGGGTGGACGGATGAGCAGTTCTTC,CASSATGWTDEQFF
TRBJ2-2,TRBV6-5,13,TRBD1,.,TGTGCCAGCAAAACAGGGGGCACCGGGGAGCTGTTTTTT,CASKTGGTGELFF
TRBJ2-7,TRBV10-3,12,.,.,TGTGCCATCAGTCCGACAGACTACGAGCAGTACTTC,CAISPTDYEQYF
TRBJ2-7,TRBV27,13,TRBD1,.,TGTGCCAGCAGGGGGACAGGGGAGGACGAGCAGTACTTC,CASRGTGEDEQYF
TRBJ1-1,TRBV5-1,17,.,few,TGCGCCAGCAGCCGGGACGGGGGTGGAGGGATGAACACTGAAGCTTTCTTT,CASSRDGGGGMNTEAFF
TRBJ2-7,TRBV19,14,TRBD1,.,TGTGCCAGTAGTATCGGGACAGCTCCCTACGAGCAGTACTTC,CASSIGTAPYEQYF
TRBJ2-3,TRBV5-6,15,.,.,TGTGCCAGCAGCCCAAGCGGGTTTATCACAGATACGCAGTATTTT,CASSPSGFITDTQYF
TRBJ1-6,TRBV3-1/TRBV3-2,17,.,.,TGTGCCAGCAGCCAAGACCGGGGGAGCTCCTATAATTCACCCCTCCACTTT,CASSQDRGSSYNSPLHF
TRBJ1-2,TRBV3-1/TRBV3-2,15,TRBD1,.,TGTGCCAGCAGCCCACGAGCGACAGGGGCAGATGGCTACACCTTC,CASSPRATGADGYTF
TRBJ2-1,TRBV2,14,.,.,TGTGCCAGCCGTAGAGACAGCTCCTACAATGAGCAGTTCTTC,CASRRDSSYNEQFF
TRBJ2-1,TRBV5-1,17,TRBD1,.,TGCGCCAGCAGCTTGGTGGGGGGACAGGGGTCCTACAATGAGCAGTTCTTC,CASSLVGGQGSYNEQFF
TRBJ2-7,TRBV12-3/TRBV12-4,11,.,.,TGTGCCAGCAGTATTACGGGCGAGCAGTACTTC,CASSITGEQYF
TRBJ2-3,TRBV12-5,16,.,.,TGTGCTAGTGGTTTGGTTACAGCGGGTGCTGGGGATACGCAGTATTTT,CASGLVTAGAGDTQYF
TRBJ2-5,TRBV19,15,TRBD2,.,TGTGCCAGTAGTATACGGGAGGCGGTACAAGAGACCCAGTACTTC,CASSIREAVQETQYF
TRBJ1-1,TRBV6-1,14,.,.,TGTGCCAGCAGTGAGTCAGGCTCGTACACTGAAGCTTTCTTT,CASSESGSYTEAFF
TRBJ2-5,TRBV6-1,15,TRBD2,.,TGTGCCAGCAGTGAACTGAGCGGGGCTGGCGAGACCCAGTACTTC,CASSELSGAGETQYF
TRBJ2-1,TRBV14,14,.,.,TGTGCCAGCAGCCGTACCGGGGGAGCAGGTGAGCAGTTCTTC,CASSRTGGAGEQFF
TRBJ2-7,TRBV29-1,15,TRBD2,once,TGCAGCGTTGAAGATCGACTAGCGGGAGACTACGAGCAGTACTTC,CSVEDRLAGDYEQYF
TRBJ2-5,TRBV5-5,17,TRBD2,.,TGTGCCAGCAGCTTGGGTATGGCGGGAGGGCCCCAAGAGACCCAGTACTTC,CASSLGMAGGPQETQYF
TRBJ1-5,TRBV19,13,.,.,TGTGCCAGTAGTTGGGACTTCGATCAGCCCCAGCATTTT,CASSWDFDQPQHF
TRBJ1-2,TRBV11-2,15,.,.,TGTGCCAGCAGCTTAGGCCCCGGGACAAACTATGGCTACACCTTC,CASSLGPGTNYGYTF
TRBJ1-2,TRBV2,16,TRBD1,.,TGTGCCAACACTCCGGGACAGGGGTTAGGCAACTATGGCTACACCTTC,CANTPGQGLGNYGYTF
TRBJ2-2,TRBV3-1/TRBV3-2,19,TRBD2,.,TGTGCCAGCAGCCAAGAAAAGGGTGGGACTAGCGGACTCACCGGGGAGCTGTTTTTT,CASSQEKGGTSGLTGELFF
TRBJ2-7,TRBV5-1,14,TRBD2,.,TGCGCCAGCTCCCCGGTCCCGGGGGGCTACGAGCAGTACTTC,CASSPVPGGYEQYF
TRBJ2-1,TRBV6-5,13,.,.,TGTGCCAGCAGCGTCAGACTAGGGGACGAGCAGTTCTTC,CASSVRLGDEQFF
TRBJ2-2,TRBV12-2,18,.,once,TGTGCAAGTCGCCTTATTTACTACGGGACACCCGGTTCCGGGGAGCTGTTTTTT,CASRLIYYGTPGSGELFF
TRBJ2-5,TRBV28,13,TRBD1,.,TGTGCCAGCAGAAGGGGGCGCGGAGAGACCCAGTACTTC,CASRRGRGETQYF
TRBJ1-1,TRBV7-9,14,.,.,TGTGCCAGCAGCTTAGCCGGGGGGCAGGCTGAAGCTTTCTTT,CASSLAGGQAEAFF
TRBJ2-7,TRBV23-1,16,.,.,TGCGCCAGCAGTCAATCTATCTTCCAGGCCCCCTACGAGCAGTACTTC,CASSQSIFQAPYEQYF
TRBJ2-7,TRBV6-5,14,TRBD1,.,TGTGCCAGCAGTAAGGTGACAGGGGGTGGTGAGCAGTACTTC,CASSKVTGGGEQYF
TRBJ2-1,TRBV5-1,15,.,.,TGCGCCAGCAGCTTTGGTGGACTTAGCACCAATGAGCAGTTCTTC,CASSFGGLSTNEQFF
TRBJ1-2,TRBV7-8,12,.,.,TGTGCCAGCAGCCCAGACAGCTATGGCTACACCTTC,CASSPDSYGYTF
TRBJ2-7,TRBV12-5,14,.,.,TGTGCTAGTGGTCCCGGACAGTACGCCTACGAGCAGTACTTC,CASGPGQYAYEQYF
TRBJ1-1,TRBV19,17,.,once,TGTGCCAGTACCGGGGGGAATGAACGACAGATGAACACTGAAGCTTTCTTT,CASTGGNERQMNTEAFF
TRBJ2-7,TRBV5-1,13,.,.,TGCGCCAGCAGCTTGGACGGGACCTACGAGCAGTACTTC,CASSLDGTYEQYF
TRBJ1-1,TRBV3-1/TRBV3-2,14,.,.,TGTGCCAGCAGCCAAGTACCAGGTAACACTGAAGCTTTCTTT,CASSQVPGNTEAFF
TRBJ2-7,TRBV28,15,.,.,TGTGCCACCTCCGGGACACCGAAGTCCTCCTACGAGCAGTACTTC,CATSGTPKSSYEQYF
TRBJ2-5,TRBV11-3,19,TRBD2,few,TGTGCCAGCAGCTTAGATGATCGGCTAGCGGGAGGAGATCAAGAGACCCAGTACTTC,CASSLDDRLAGGDQETQYF